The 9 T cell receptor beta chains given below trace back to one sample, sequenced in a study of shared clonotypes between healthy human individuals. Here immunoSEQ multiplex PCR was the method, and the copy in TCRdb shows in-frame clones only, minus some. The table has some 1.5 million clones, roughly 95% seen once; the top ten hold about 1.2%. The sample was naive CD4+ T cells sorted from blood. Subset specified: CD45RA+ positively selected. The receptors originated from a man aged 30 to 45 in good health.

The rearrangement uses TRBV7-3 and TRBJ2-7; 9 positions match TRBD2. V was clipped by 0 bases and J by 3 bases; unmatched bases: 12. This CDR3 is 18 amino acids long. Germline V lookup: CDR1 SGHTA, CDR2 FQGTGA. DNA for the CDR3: TGTGCCAGCAGCTTAACGGGCTCTAGCGGGGCAAATTACTACGAGCAGTACTTC. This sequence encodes CASSLTGSSGANYYEQYF.

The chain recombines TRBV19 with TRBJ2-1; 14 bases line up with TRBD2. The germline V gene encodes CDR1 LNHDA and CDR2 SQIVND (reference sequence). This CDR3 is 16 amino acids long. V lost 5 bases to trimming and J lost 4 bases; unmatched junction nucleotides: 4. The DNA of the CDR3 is TGTGCCAGTAGTGCTAGACTAGCGGGAGGGTACAATGAGCAGTTCTTC. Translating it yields CASSARLAGGYNEQFF.

As DNA, the CDR3 is TGTGCCAGCAGCAGACTAGCGGGAGGGCCGGGCACAGATACGCAGTATTTT. Encoded protein: CASSRLAGGPGTDTQYF. The chain has TRBV7-2 and TRBJ2-3; TRBD2 matches 14 bases. The CDR3 totals 17 residues. V lost 5 bases, J lost 1 base, and 5 bases stayed unmatched. From germline, CDR1 is SGHTA and CDR2 FQGNSA. The whole variable domain, remainder taken from reference TRBV7-2 and TRBJ2-3, is GAGVSQSPSNKVTEKGKDVELRCDPISGHTALYWYRQSLGQGLEFLIYFQGNSAPDKSGLPSDRFSAERTGGSVSTLTIQRTQQEDSAVYLCASSRLAGGPGTDTQYFGPGTRLTVL.

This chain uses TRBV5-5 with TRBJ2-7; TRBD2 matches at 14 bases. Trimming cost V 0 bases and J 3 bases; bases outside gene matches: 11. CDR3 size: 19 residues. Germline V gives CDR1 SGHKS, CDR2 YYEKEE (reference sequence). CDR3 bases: TGTGCCAGCAGCTTGGCCGGGACAGGGGGGACTAGCGGGAGCTACGAGCAGTACTTC. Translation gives CASSLAGTGGTSGSYEQYF.

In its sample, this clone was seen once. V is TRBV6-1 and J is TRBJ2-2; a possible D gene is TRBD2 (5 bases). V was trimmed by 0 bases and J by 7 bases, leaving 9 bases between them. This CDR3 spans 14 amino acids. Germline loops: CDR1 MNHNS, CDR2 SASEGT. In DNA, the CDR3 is TGTGCCAGCAGTGAAGCGAGACGGGGCGGGGAGCTGTTTTTT. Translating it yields CASSEARRGGELFF.

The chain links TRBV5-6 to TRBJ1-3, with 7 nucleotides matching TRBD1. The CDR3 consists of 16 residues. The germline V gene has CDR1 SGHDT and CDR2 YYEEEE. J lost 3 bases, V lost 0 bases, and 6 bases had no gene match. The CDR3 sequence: CASSLDRDRIGNTIYF. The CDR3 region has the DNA TGTGCCAGCAGCTTGGACCGGGACAGAATTGGAAACACCATATATTTT.

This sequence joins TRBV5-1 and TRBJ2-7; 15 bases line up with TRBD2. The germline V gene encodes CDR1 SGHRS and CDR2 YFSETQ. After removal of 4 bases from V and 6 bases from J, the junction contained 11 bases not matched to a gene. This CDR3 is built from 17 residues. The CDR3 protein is CASSQGLAGGLRGEQYF. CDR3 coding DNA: TGCGCCAGCAGCCAAGGACTAGCGGGAGGGCTTAGGGGCGAGCAGTACTTC.

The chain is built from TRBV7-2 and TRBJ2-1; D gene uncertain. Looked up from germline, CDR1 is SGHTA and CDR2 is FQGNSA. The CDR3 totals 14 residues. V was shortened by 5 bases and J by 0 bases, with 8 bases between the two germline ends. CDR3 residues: CASSPPGSYNEQFF. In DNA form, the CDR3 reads TGTGCCAGCAGCCCCCCAGGCTCCTACAATGAGCAGTTCTTC.

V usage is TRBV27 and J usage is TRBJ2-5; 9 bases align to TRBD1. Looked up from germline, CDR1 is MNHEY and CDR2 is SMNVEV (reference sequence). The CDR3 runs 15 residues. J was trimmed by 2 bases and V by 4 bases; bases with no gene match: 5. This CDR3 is CASSWGQGTQETQYF. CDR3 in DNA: TGTGCCAGCAGTTGGGGACAGGGCACACAAGAGACCCAGTACTTC.